Detailed here is one T cell receptor beta chain. The antigen is unknown. The data belong to a study of cytomegalovirus exposure and HLA in healthy donors. Broader study findings: Certain sequence variants were highly shared and formed a cluster, and this cluster was likely a sequencing artifact.

The CDR3 covers 15 residues. The V gene end was trimmed by 5 bases and the J gene end by 6 bases; junction bases not matched to a gene: 12. Germline assignment: CDR1 SGHAT and CDR2 FQNNGV. Both 60 Vbeta primers and 13 Jbeta primers went into the PCR. Data came from immunoSEQ multiplex PCR; TCRdb stores just in-frame clones and leaves some out. The table records over 200,000 clones, 70% to 85% of them present only once. This TCR was sampled from a woman between 40 and 50 years old in good health and CMV-seronegative. The sequencing input was PBMCs. The rearrangement joins TRBV11-2 to TRBJ1-1; 7 nucleotides line up with TRBD1. DNA for the CDR3: TGTGCCAGCAGCCCCCCCGACAGGGCCGAACCTGAAGCTTTCTTT. Translating gives CASSPPDRAEPEAFF.